Listed here are 7 T cell receptor beta chains from one sample, sequenced in a study of blood T cell repertoires in COVID-19. The repertoire was sequenced with immunoSEQ multiplex PCR; TCRdb's copy has only in-frame clones and lacks some. This table has about 270,000 clones, 80% to 90% appearing once. Sequencing was performed on PBMCs or T cells enriched from blood (not recorded which). These TCRs come from a woman in her late teens or twenties who had recovered from COVID-19.

J is TRBJ2-2 and V is TRBV3-1 (or the pseudogene TRBV3-2), with 14 bases fitting TRBD2. This CDR3 is 18 amino acids long. The ends lost 4 bases at V and 2 bases at J; junction bases unmatched: 6. Germline CDR1 and CDR2: LGHDT and YNNKEL (reference sequence). In DNA form, the CDR3 reads TGTGCCAGCAGCCCTCGACTAGCGGGGGGGCCCAACACCGGGGAGCTGTTTTTT. This gives the protein CASSPRLAGGPNTGELFF.

V usage is TRBV19 and J usage is TRBJ1-6; D gene ambiguous. V lost 9 bases and J 5 bases, leaving 8 bases between the germline ends. Germline-derived CDR1 and CDR2 are LNHDA and SQIVND (reference sequence). The length of the CDR3 is 12 residues. CDR3 loop: CASVRDNSPLHF. The CDR3 coding sequence is TGTGCCAGCGTGAGGGATAATTCACCCCTCCACTTT.

The V call is TRBV9, the J call TRBJ2-5, with 12 positions matching TRBD2. Looked up from germline, CDR1 is SGDLS and CDR2 is YYNGEE. Germline trimming cut 0 bases from V and 0 bases from J; bases unmatched to any gene: 3. This CDR3 is 17 amino acids long. CDR3 nucleotides: TGTGCCAGCAGCGTAGGGACTAGCGGGGAGAACCAAGAGACCCAGTACTTC. Protein sequence: CASSVGTSGENQETQYF.

The V and J genes are TRBV6-5 and TRBJ1-2; D call uncertain. V was cut by 8 bases and J by 4 bases, with 14 bases left in between. Germline CDR1 and CDR2: MNHEY and SVGAGI. The CDR3 length is 13 residues. Written as DNA, the CDR3 is TGTGCCAGCGCGCGCCATCTAGCCTATGGCTACACCTTC. It yields the protein CASARHLAYGYTF.

V usage is TRBV18 and J usage is TRBJ1-3; D ambiguous. Trimming stripped 3 bases from V and 0 bases from J, with 12 bases between. The CDR3 spans 16 residues. CDR1 and CDR2 (germline): KGHSH, LQKENI. The CDR3 is CASSPAGSVSGNTIYF. CDR3 nucleotides: TGTGCCAGCTCACCGGCGGGCTCTGTCTCTGGAAACACCATATATTTT. Filled out from reference TRBV18 and TRBJ1-3, the complete variable domain reads NAGVMQNPRHLVRRRGQEARLRCSPMKGHSHVYWYRQLPEEGLKFMVYLQKENIIDESGMPKERFSAEFPKEGPSILRIQQVVRGDSAAYFCASSPAGSVSGNTIYFGEGSWLTVV.

V usage is TRBV6-5 and J usage is TRBJ2-7; 8 bases fit TRBD1. The germline CDR1 and CDR2 sequences are MNHEY and SVGAGI. The V segment lost 5 bases and the J segment 6 bases; nucleotides outside the gene matches: 6. The CDR3 sequence is 13 residues long. The CDR3 DNA sequence: TGTGCCAGCAGTCCAGGGGGCCTCGGCGAGCAGTACTTC. Translated: CASSPGGLGEQYF.

This chain connects TRBV3-1 (or the pseudogene TRBV3-2) to TRBJ2-7; TRBD1 agrees at 7 bases. Trimming took 5 bases from V and 3 from J; bases not matched to a gene: 7. The CDR3 totals 14 residues. The germline V gene has CDR1 LGHDT and CDR2 YNNKEL (reference sequence). CDR3 nucleotides: TGTGCCAGCAGCTATGGGACAGACCTCTACGAGCAGTACTTC. This sequence encodes CASSYGTDLYEQYF.